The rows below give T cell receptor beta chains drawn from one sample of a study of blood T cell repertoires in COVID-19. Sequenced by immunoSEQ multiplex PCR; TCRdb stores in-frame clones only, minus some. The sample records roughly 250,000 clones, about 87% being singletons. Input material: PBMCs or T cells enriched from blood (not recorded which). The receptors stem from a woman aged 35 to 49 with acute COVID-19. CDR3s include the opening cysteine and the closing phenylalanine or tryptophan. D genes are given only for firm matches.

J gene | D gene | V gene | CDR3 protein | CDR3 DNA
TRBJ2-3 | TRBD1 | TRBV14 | CASSRQGTSTDTQYF | TGTGCCAGCAGCCGACAGGGAACTAGCACAGATACGCAGTATTTT
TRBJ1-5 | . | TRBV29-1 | CSVATGLSNQPQHF | TGCAGCGTGGCAACAGGGTTATCTAATCAGCCCCAGCATTTT
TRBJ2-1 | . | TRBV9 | CASSAPVRQVLGVDEQFF | TGTGCCAGCAGCGCCCCCGTACGTCAGGTACTCGGCGTAGATGAGCAGTTCTTC
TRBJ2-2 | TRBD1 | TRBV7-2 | CASTRTGRDTGELFF | TGTGCCAGCACTCGGACAGGGAGAGACACCGGGGAGCTGTTTTTT
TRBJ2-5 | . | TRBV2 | CASSELRVLWTQYF | TGTGCCAGCAGTGAACTCCGGGTGTTGTGGACCCAGTACTTC
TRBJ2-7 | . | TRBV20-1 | CSASSLLDSLSYEQYF | TGCAGTGCTAGTTCCCTATTGGACAGCCTCTCCTACGAGCAGTACTTC
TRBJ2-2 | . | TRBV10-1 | CASSEQAGSAGELFF | TGCGCCAGCAGTGAGCAGGCGGGGTCCGCCGGGGAGCTGTTTTTT
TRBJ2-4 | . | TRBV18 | CASSVLAKNIQYF | TGTGCCAGCTCGGTACTAGCCAAAAACATTCAGTACTTC
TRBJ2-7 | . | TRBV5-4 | CASSLRAEVSYEQYF | TGTGCCAGCAGCTTGAGAGCGGAGGTCTCCTACGAGCAGTACTTC
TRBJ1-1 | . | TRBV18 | CASSRPRGNTEAFF | TGTGCCAGCTCACGACCAAGGGGAAACACTGAAGCTTTCTTT
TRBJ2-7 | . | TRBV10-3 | CAVAGEGNEQYF | TGTGCCGTAGCAGGGGAGGGCAACGAGCAGTACTTC
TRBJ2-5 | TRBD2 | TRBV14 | CASSHGLAGGETQYF | TGTGCCAGCAGCCACGGACTAGCGGGAGGAGAGACCCAGTACTTC